Following are 2 T cell receptor beta chains from one sample sequenced in a study of OX40 agonist ivuxolimab in advanced cancers. The assay was immunoSEQ multiplex PCR, and TCRdb's table has in-frame clones only and misses some. The repertoire has 69,000 or so clones, 85% of them found once; the top ten carry 0.5% to 0.55%. Sequencing used CD4+ or CD8+ T cells sorted from blood, obtained in a trial of the OX40 agonist ivuxolimab. The source of these receptors is an adult with an advanced solid tumor such as melanoma, head and neck, liver or kidney cancer.

The rearrangement links TRBV27 to TRBJ2-3, with no clear D. The CDR3 spans 14 residues. V lost 3 bases and J 2 bases, leaving 9 bases between the germline ends. Germline lookup yields CDR1 MNHEY and CDR2 SMNVEV (reference sequence). Here the CDR3 DNA reads TGTGCCAGCAGTTTTGGGCCACACACAGATACGCAGTATTTT. Translating gives CASSFGPHTDTQYF.

V usage is TRBV7-2 and J usage is TRBJ2-7; the D is unclear. Trimming stripped 3 bases from V and 3 bases from J, with 12 bases between. CDR1 and CDR2 (germline): SGHTA, FQGNSA. The CDR3 runs to 14 residues. The CDR3: CASSFRVPDYEQYF. The CDR3 DNA is TGTGCCAGCAGCTTTAGAGTGCCGGACTACGAGCAGTACTTC.